This is a list of T cell receptor beta chains from one sample in a study of CD4+ T cells in melanoma. The data were produced by immunoSEQ multiplex PCR, yet TCRdb's version contains in-frame clones alone and is incomplete. The sample yields roughly 18,000 clones, 83% seen once. The sequenced material came from cells from a culture (not recorded whether cultured in vitro). Every receptor here comes from a human donor with melanoma. Both conserved end residues are part of each CDR3. A D gene is named only where the DNA matches it firmly. A clone size is listed for some rows: how often the clone was seen (once, few, many), or a class if it is expanded.

length: 15
size: .
J: TRBJ2-5
V: TRBV5-8
D: .
CDR3: CASRRGQRAQETQYF
DNA: TGTGCCAGCAGGCGGGGGCAGCGAGCTCAAGAGACCCAGTACTTC

length: 16
size: .
J: TRBJ2-2
V: TRBV9
D: TRBD2
CDR3: CASSPSGGFQAGELFF
DNA: TGTGCCAGCAGCCCCTCGGGAGGATTCCAGGCCGGGGAGCTGTTTTTT

length: 13
size: .
J: TRBJ1-1
V: TRBV2
D: .
CDR3: CASSVIGTFEAFF
DNA: TGTGCCAGCAGCGTTATTGGGACATTTGAAGCTTTCTTT

length: 17
size: .
J: TRBJ2-6
V: TRBV27
D: .
CDR3: CASRRNRDATGANVLTF
DNA: TGTGCCAGCAGGCGAAACAGGGACGCAACTGGGGCCAACGTCCTGACTTTC

length: 16
size: .
J: TRBJ2-5
V: TRBV4-2
D: TRBD2
CDR3: CASSQAGTSGQETQYF
DNA: TGTGCCAGCAGCCAAGCAGGGACTAGCGGACAAGAGACCCAGTACTTC

length: 15
size: .
J: TRBJ1-2
V: TRBV6-5
D: .
CDR3: CASSYSGSGSVGYTF
DNA: TGTGCCAGCAGTTACTCGGGGTCAGGATCCGTTGGCTACACCTTC

length: 16
size: .
J: TRBJ2-7
V: TRBV6-4
D: TRBD1
CDR3: CASSAPVGQEDHEQYF
DNA: TGTGCCAGCAGTGCCCCCGTTGGACAGGAAGACCACGAGCAGTACTTC

length: 12
size: .
J: TRBJ2-7
V: TRBV6-1
D: .
CDR3: CASSDLRRTQYF
DNA: TGTGCCAGCAGTGACCTTCGACGCACCCAGTACTTC

length: 17
size: .
J: TRBJ2-3
V: TRBV4-2
D: .
CDR3: CASSSGGRGLSTDTQYF
DNA: TGTGCCAGCAGCTCGGGTGGGCGGGGCCTAAGCACAGATACGCAGTATTTT

length: 14
size: few
J: TRBJ2-1
V: TRBV5-6
D: TRBD2
CDR3: CASSFSSTSTEQFF
DNA: TGTGCCAGCAGCTTCTCCTCGACTAGCACTGAGCAGTTCTTC

length: 14
size: .
J: TRBJ1-1
V: TRBV6-5
D: .
CDR3: CASSYSRANTEAFF
DNA: TGTGCCAGCAGTTACTCGAGAGCGAACACTGAAGCTTTCTTT

length: 12
size: .
J: TRBJ1-2
V: TRBV29-1
D: .
CDR3: CSVVGGHRVHTF
DNA: TGCAGCGTTGTGGGGGGCCACAGGGTACACACCTTC

length: 15
size: .
J: TRBJ2-3
V: TRBV5-1
D: TRBD2
CDR3: CASSLLAGRTDTQYF
DNA: TGCGCCAGCAGCTTGCTAGCGGGGCGCACAGATACGCAGTATTTT

length: 16
size: .
J: TRBJ2-3
V: TRBV10-3
D: TRBD1
CDR3: CAISNRDRGPGDTQYF
DNA: TGTGCCATCAGTAACCGGGACAGGGGGCCGGGAGATACGCAGTATTTT

length: 16
size: few
J: TRBJ2-3
V: TRBV5-1
D: .
CDR3: CASSLPGTTSTDTQYF
DNA: TGCGCCAGCAGCTTACCCGGGACAACTAGCACAGATACGCAGTATTTT

length: 17
size: .
J: TRBJ2-7
V: TRBV4-1
D: TRBD2
CDR3: CASSLGAGLVMSYEQYF
DNA: TGCGCCAGCAGCCTCGGCGCGGGACTAGTAATGTCCTACGAGCAGTACTTC

length: 16
size: .
J: TRBJ1-5
V: TRBV5-6
D: .
CDR3: CASSLAGIYNQWPQHF
DNA: TGTGCCAGCAGCTTGGCTGGGATTTACAATCAGTGGCCCCAGCATTTT

length: 16
size: few
J: TRBJ2-7
V: TRBV5-1
D: TRBD1
CDR3: CASSLGGGTGPYEQYF
DNA: TGCGCCAGCAGCTTGGGCGGCGGGACAGGGCCCTACGAGCAGTACTTC

length: 14
size: .
J: TRBJ2-5
V: TRBV18
D: TRBD1
CDR3: CASSREGQGKTQYF
DNA: TGTGCCAGCTCTCGGGAGGGACAGGGGAAGACCCAGTACTTC

length: 13
size: .
J: TRBJ2-7
V: TRBV6-5
D: TRBD1
CDR3: CASRTGASYEQYF
DNA: TGTGCCAGCAGAACAGGGGCGTCCTACGAGCAGTACTTC

length: 16
size: .
J: TRBJ2-3
V: TRBV5-8
D: TRBD2
CDR3: CASSLIAGLSTDTQYF
DNA: TGTGCCAGCAGCTTGATAGCGGGGCTGAGCACAGATACGCAGTATTTT

length: 14
size: few
J: TRBJ2-7
V: TRBV28
D: .
CDR3: CASSFRGGTPPKYF
DNA: TGTGCCAGCAGTTTCAGGGGGGGCACCCCTCCGAAGTACTTC

length: 14
size: few
J: TRBJ2-2
V: TRBV4-2
D: .
CDR3: CASSQDRAGGELFF
DNA: TGTGCCAGCAGCCAAGACAGGGCGGGCGGGGAGCTGTTTTTT

length: 12
size: .
J: TRBJ1-2
V: TRBV6-6
D: TRBD1
CDR3: CASNGQGYGYTF
DNA: TGTGCCAGCAATGGACAGGGCTATGGCTACACCTTC

length: 14
size: .
J: TRBJ1-1
V: TRBV19
D: TRBD1
CDR3: CASSKDRGNTEAFF
DNA: TGTGCCAGTAGTAAAGACAGGGGGAACACTGAAGCTTTCTTT

length: 14
size: .
J: TRBJ1-2
V: TRBV7-9
D: .
CDR3: CASSFYDSPPGYTF
DNA: TGTGCCAGCAGCTTCTACGACAGCCCACCGGGCTACACCTTC

length: 15
size: .
J: TRBJ1-4
V: TRBV29-1
D: .
CDR3: CSVSADSGANEKLFF
DNA: TGCAGCGTCTCTGCCGACAGCGGGGCTAATGAAAAACTGTTTTTT

length: 13
size: .
J: TRBJ2-3
V: TRBV18
D: .
CDR3: CASSPANTDTQYF
DNA: TGTGCCAGCTCACCAGCGAACACAGATACGCAGTATTTT

length: 13
size: .
J: TRBJ1-1
V: TRBV12-5
D: .
CDR3: CASGDNGNTEAFF
DNA: TGTGCTAGTGGGGATAACGGGAACACTGAAGCTTTCTTT

length: 13
size: once
J: TRBJ1-6
V: TRBV30
D: .
CDR3: CAWCRQPNSPLHF
DNA: TGTGCCTGGTGTCGACAGCCAAATTCACCCCTCCACTTT

length: 14
size: .
J: TRBJ2-5
V: TRBV5-1
D: TRBD2
CDR3: CASRSGLAGETQYF
DNA: TGCGCCAGCAGATCCGGACTAGCGGGAGAGACCCAGTACTTC

length: 11
size: .
J: TRBJ2-4
V: TRBV6-5
D: .
CDR3: CASSYGDIQYF
DNA: TGTGCCAGCAGTTACGGGGACATTCAGTACTTC

length: 12
size: .
J: TRBJ2-7
V: TRBV2
D: .
CDR3: CATKGSSYEQYF
DNA: TGTGCGACAAAGGGCAGCTCCTACGAGCAGTACTTC

length: 15
size: .
J: TRBJ1-5
V: TRBV15
D: .
CDR3: CATSRGGTGSQPQHF
DNA: TGTGCCACCAGCAGAGGCGGGACGGGGAGTCAGCCCCAGCATTTT

length: 13
size: few
J: TRBJ2-3
V: TRBV2
D: .
CDR3: CASSPTVTDTQYF
DNA: TGTGCCAGCAGCCCGACAGTAACAGATACGCAGTATTTT

length: 15
size: .
J: TRBJ1-3
V: TRBV30
D: TRBD1
CDR3: CAWSGRTGAGNTIYF
DNA: TGTGCCTGGAGTGGCCGAACAGGGGCTGGAAACACCATATATTTT

length: 13
size: .
J: TRBJ1-3
V: TRBV6-5
D: .
CDR3: CASISSPGNTIYF
DNA: TGTGCCAGCATCTCGAGTCCAGGAAACACCATATATTTT

length: 13
size: .
J: TRBJ1-2
V: TRBV7-8
D: TRBD1
CDR3: CASSLFEGQALTF
DNA: TGTGCCAGCAGCTTATTTGAGGGACAGGCGCTCACCTTC

length: 13
size: .
J: TRBJ1-1
V: TRBV15
D: .
CDR3: CATSRQGGTEAFF
DNA: TGTGCCACCAGCAGGCAGGGAGGCACTGAAGCTTTCTTT

length: 14
size: .
J: TRBJ1-2
V: TRBV5-1
D: .
CDR3: CASSLGGENYGYTF
DNA: TGCGCCAGCAGCTTGGGCGGCGAGAACTATGGCTACACCTTC

length: 14
size: .
J: TRBJ1-2
V: TRBV5-1
D: TRBD1
CDR3: CASSLGDRAGGYTF
DNA: TGCGCCAGCAGCCTGGGGGACAGGGCGGGTGGCTACACCTTC

length: 14
size: .
J: TRBJ2-7
V: TRBV2
D: .
CDR3: CASSIQGSGYEQYF
DNA: TGTGCCAGCAGTATACAGGGATCGGGATACGAGCAGTACTTC

length: 18
size: .
J: TRBJ2-7
V: TRBV5-4
D: .
CDR3: CASSRGTGGLANSYEQYF
DNA: TGTGCCAGCAGCCGCGGGACCGGCGGATTGGCCAACTCCTACGAGCAGTACTTC

length: 15
size: .
J: TRBJ1-1
V: TRBV10-3
D: TRBD1
CDR3: CAISGDRGLDTEAFF
DNA: TGTGCCATCAGTGGGGACAGGGGATTGGACACTGAAGCTTTCTTT

length: 17
size: .
J: TRBJ2-3
V: TRBV19
D: .
CDR3: CASSIEAREISGDTQYF
DNA: TGTGCCAGTAGTATAGAAGCCAGGGAGATCTCCGGAGATACGCAGTATTTT

length: 14
size: .
J: TRBJ2-4
V: TRBV9
D: TRBD2
CDR3: CASSTGLAGNIQYF
DNA: TGTGCCAGCAGCACGGGACTAGCGGGAAACATTCAGTACTTC

length: 15
size: .
J: TRBJ2-7
V: TRBV11-2
D: .
CDR3: CASSPQGGIAYEQYF
DNA: TGTGCCAGCAGCCCACAAGGGGGTATTGCCTACGAGCAGTACTTC

length: 15
size: .
J: TRBJ2-5
V: TRBV21-1
D: .
CDR3: CASSKVRQGPETQYF
DNA: TGTGCCAGCAGCAAAGTGCGACAGGGACCGGAGACCCAGTACTTC

length: 17
size: once
J: TRBJ1-5
V: TRBV5-5
D: TRBD1
CDR3: CASSLWGTGVPNQPQHF
DNA: TGTGCCAGCAGCTTGTGGGGGACAGGAGTTCCTAATCAGCCCCAGCATTTT

length: 12
size: .
J: TRBJ2-1
V: TRBV5-4
D: .
CDR3: CASSLFLNEQFF
DNA: TGTGCCAGCAGCTTGTTCCTCAATGAGCAGTTCTTC

length: 13
size: .
J: TRBJ1-2
V: TRBV5-4
D: .
CDR3: CASSPSVARGYTF
DNA: TGTGCCAGCAGCCCCTCAGTGGCCCGCGGCTACACCTTC

length: 16
size: .
J: TRBJ1-1
V: TRBV11-2
D: .
CDR3: CASSLRGGNLNTEAFF
DNA: TGTGCCAGCAGCTTAAGGGGAGGAAACCTGAACACTGAAGCTTTCTTT

length: 15
size: few
J: TRBJ1-3
V: TRBV7-2
D: .
CDR3: CASSNNRVRENTIYF
DNA: TGTGCCAGCAGCAACAACAGGGTTCGCGAAAACACCATATATTTT

length: 14
size: few
J: TRBJ2-7
V: TRBV18
D: .
CDR3: CASSPTGGGHEQYF
DNA: TGTGCCAGCTCACCCACAGGAGGGGGACACGAGCAGTACTTC

length: 11
size: .
J: TRBJ2-6
V: TRBV6-5
D: .
CDR3: CASSGANVLTF
DNA: TGTGCCAGCTCTGGGGCCAACGTCCTGACTTTC